This T cell receptor (beta chain) emerged from a study of beta chain features in type 1 diabetes. On the study more broadly: When patients were set against healthy donors, age, gender and cell yields were similar. Study-wide points: The study left unresolved whether HLA type influences TCRB rearrangement.

Trimming cost V 5 bases and J 5 bases; bases outside gene matches: 8. The CDR3 loop spans 13 amino acids. Germline CDR1 reads SQVTM; CDR2 reads ANQGSEA. Comments on this clone: Its target is not known.

The whole isolated RNA underwent reverse transcription, so sequencing captured expressed TCRB transcripts. Method: immunoSEQ multiplex PCR; TCRdb's copy keeps in-frame clones and lacks some. The sample holds 500,000 to 700,000 clones, around 15% seen once. The TCR sequence derives from a man aged 18 to 29 in good health. The rearrangement uses TRBV29-1 and TRBJ1-1, with 7 bases aligning to TRBD1. Sample: naive CD4+ T cells from blood. The CDR3 sequence is CSVYMTGKTEAFF. In DNA form, the CDR3 reads TGCAGCGTTTATATGACAGGGAAGACTGAAGCTTTCTTT.